A single sample gave rise to the 2 T cell receptor beta chains below, sequenced in a study of identical twins. TCRdb independently ran MiXCR on the 5' RACE reads; one entry per CDR3 protein. The sample contains nearly 200,000 distinct CDR3 sequences, approximately 16% of which appear only once. These data also formed part of another study, on T cells expressing NK-cell markers.

Material for sequencing was CD8+ T cells sorted from blood. All receptors derive from a woman aged 18-29 years in good health.

The chain has TRBV11-1 and TRBJ2-1; TRBD2 matches at 9 bases. Trimming cost V 2 bases and J 0 bases; bases outside gene matches: 20. In germline, CDR1 is SGHAT, CDR2 FQDESV (reference sequence). The CDR3 spans 22 residues. CDR3 sequence reads: CASSLSRGGVGGRPPSYNEQFF. DNA for the CDR3: TGTGCCAGCAGCTTATCGCGGGGGGGTGTTGGCGGGAGGCCCCCCTCCTACAATGAGCAGTTCTTC.

The chain employs TRBV7-8 and TRBJ2-1, with no clear D. Trimming removed 1 base from V and 8 bases from J, with 12 bases in between. Germline assignment: CDR1 SGHVS and CDR2 FQNEAQ. The CDR3 runs to 14 residues. This chain's CDR3 is CASSLDSSGHEQFF. The CDR3 bases are TGTGCCAGCAGCTTAGATAGCTCTGGGCATGAGCAGTTCTTC.